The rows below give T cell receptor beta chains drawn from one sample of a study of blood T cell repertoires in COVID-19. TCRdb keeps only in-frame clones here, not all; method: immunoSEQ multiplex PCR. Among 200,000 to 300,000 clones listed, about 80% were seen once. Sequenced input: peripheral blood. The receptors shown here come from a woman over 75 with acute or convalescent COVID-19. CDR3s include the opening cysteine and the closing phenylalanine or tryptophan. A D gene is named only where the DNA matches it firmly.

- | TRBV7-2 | CASSTGTLRLYEQYF
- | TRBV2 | CASRAGGEGLGYTF
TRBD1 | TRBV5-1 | CASSLDRGGGNTIYF
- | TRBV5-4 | CASSLDSNTEAFF
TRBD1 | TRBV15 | CATSRDQGQTNEKLFF
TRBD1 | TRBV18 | CASSPKDRGHGEAFF
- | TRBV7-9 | CASSPVEVGELFF
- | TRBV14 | CASRDLSPEQFF
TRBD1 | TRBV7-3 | CASSIRTGGHPGELFF
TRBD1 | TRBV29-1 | CSVEAGGNTEAFF
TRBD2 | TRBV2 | CASSGTQRGDPGTQYF
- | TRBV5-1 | CASSSETQGTGNTIYF
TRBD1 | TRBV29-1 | CSANSGTGGGRAFF